The T cell receptor beta chain described here comes from a study of CD4 and CD8 cells across lung adenocarcinoma regions. TCRdb processed the PCR reads anew with MiXCR; each CDR3 protein has one entry. This table has about 4,100 distinct CDR3 sequences, around half appearing once. Trimming stripped 3 bases from V and 8 bases from J, with 13 bases between. The CDR3 contains 13 residues. Germline CDR1 MNHEY, CDR2 SVGAGI. This chain joins TRBV6-5 and TRBJ1-2; D gene ambiguous. Sequencing was carried out using CD4+ T cells from the center of a lung tumor. This sequence was found in a female donor with lung adenocarcinoma. The CD4 and CD8 labels of this study may be unreliable. CDR3 nucleotide sequence: TGTGCCAGCAGTTATGACGCCGGGCAGGGCTACACCTTC. This translates into CASSYDAGQGYTF.